Below, 9 T cell receptor beta chains from the same sample are listed, as sequenced in a study of T cell repertoires in cytomegalovirus infection. TCRdb itself ran the reads through MiXCR, one entry per CDR3 protein. The sample consists of about 310,000 distinct CDR3 sequences, roughly a sixth of them appearing once. The source material was PBMCs. These TCRs come from a human donor in good health (CMV status not recorded). Some clones in this sample may be carry-over from other donors' samples.

This clonotype was detected many times. The CDR3 protein is CASSHKQGYYGYTF. The DNA of the CDR3 is TGTGCCAGCAGCCATAAACAGGGATACTATGGCTACACCTTC. The J gene is TRBJ1-2, the V gene TRBV7-8; a possible D gene is TRBD1 (6 bases). V lost 5 bases to trimming and J lost 3 bases, with 13 bases between them. Looked up from germline, CDR1 is SGHVS and CDR2 is FQNEAQ. The CDR3 runs 14 residues.

This rearrangement joins TRBV25-1 to TRBJ2-5; D might be TRBD2 (6 bases). CDR1 is MGHDK, CDR2 SYGVNS, per germline. The CDR3 is made up of 13 amino acids. The V gene lost 6 bases and the J gene lost 4 bases, with 12 bases spanning the gap. In DNA form, the CDR3 reads TGTGCCAGCAGGGCCGCGGGGCTAGAGACCCAGTACTTC. Residues: CASRAAGLETQYF.

This chain joins TRBV7-2 and TRBJ2-7; 14 nucleotides align to TRBD2. In germline, CDR1 is SGHTA, CDR2 FQGNSA. V shed 5 bases and J 1 base; nucleotides not matched to a gene: 4. CDR3 length: 16 amino acids. Written as DNA, the CDR3 is TGTGCCAGCAGCGCCGGGACTAGCGGGGGTTCCTACGAGCAGTACTTC. Protein product: CASSAGTSGGSYEQYF.

As for this clonotype: A much bigger clone sits one base away, suggesting this may be a read error. The gene calls are TRBV7-9 and TRBJ2-1; weak D call: TRBD2 (6 bases). V was trimmed by 0 bases and J by 8 bases, leaving 17 bases between them. CDR3 length: 16 amino acids. Germline V gene sequence: CDR1 SEHNR, CDR2 FQNEAQ (reference sequence). The CDR3 loop is CASSLALARGQDEQFF. The DNA for the CDR3 is TGTGCCAGCAGCTTAGCGCTGGCGCGGGGTCAGGATGAGCAGTTCTTC.

This clonotype was observed many times. The J gene is TRBJ1-1, the V gene TRBV7-3; no clear D gene. Germline CDR1 SGHTA, CDR2 FQGTGA. V was shortened by 1 base and J by 5 bases, with 20 bases between the two germline ends. This CDR3 contains 17 residues. CDR3 in amino acids: CASSLNPPGSRGTEAFF. The CDR3 bases are TGTGCCAGCAGCTTAAACCCCCCCGGTTCTCGCGGGACTGAAGCTTTCTTT.

J is TRBJ1-5 and V is TRBV19, with TRBD1 matching over 9 bases. This CDR3 spans 15 amino acids. CDR1 is LNHDA, CDR2 SQIVND, per germline (reference sequence). V lost 2 bases and J lost 6; bases outside the gene matches: 5. CDR3: CASSITDRGAQPQHF. CDR3 DNA sequence: TGTGCCAGTAGTATAACGGACAGGGGAGCTCAGCCCCAGCATTTT.

V usage is TRBV12-3 or TRBV12-4 and J usage is TRBJ1-3; D perhaps matches TRBD1 (5 bases). CDR3 length: 14 amino acids. Trimming stripped 4 bases from V and 3 bases from J, with 10 bases between. The CDR3 nucleotides read TGTGCCAGCAGTTATAGGAGGGGTGGAAACACCATATATTTT. Its protein product is CASSYRRGGNTIYF.

This clonotype was recorded many times. The rearrangement links TRBV6-1 to TRBJ1-2; D call uncertain. Trimming took 3 bases from V and 4 from J, leaving 12 bases between them. The germline gives CDR1 MNHNS, CDR2 SASEGT. The CDR3 is 14 residues long. This CDR3 reads CASSEQVSGYGYTF. CDR3 in DNA: TGTGCCAGCAGTGAGCAGGTTTCGGGCTATGGCTACACCTTC.

The table lists this clonotype with many counts. This sequence joins TRBV11-2 and TRBJ1-5; 10 bases are shared with TRBD1. Germline loops: CDR1 SGHAT, CDR2 FQNNGV. The CDR3 loop spans 16 amino acids. After removal of 4 bases from V and 7 bases from J, the junction contained 10 bases not matched to a gene. Here the CDR3 reads CASSSLGQGREQPQHF. The CDR3, as DNA: TGTGCCAGCAGCTCACTGGGACAGGGGAGAGAACAGCCCCAGCATTTT.